This passage covers 3 T cell receptor beta chains from one sample sequenced in a study of blood T cell repertoires in COVID-19. Measured with immunoSEQ multiplex PCR; TCRdb has only the in-frame clones, and not every one. Here the sample spans 130,000 to 150,000 clones, around 87% being singletons. Sequencing used PBMCs or T cells enriched from blood (not recorded which). The receptors originated from a man between 60 and 70 years old who had recovered from COVID-19.

This chain uses TRBV11-2 with TRBJ2-7, with 7 bases lining up with TRBD1. From germline, CDR1 is SGHAT and CDR2 FQNNGV. V lost 3 bases, J lost 0 bases, and 5 bases stayed unmatched. The CDR3 sequence is 15 residues long. As DNA, the CDR3 is TGTGCCAGCAGCTTCACCGGGACAGCCTCCTACGAGCAGTACTTC. Its translation: CASSFTGTASYEQYF.

This clone was recorded only once. This rearrangement joins TRBV29-1 to TRBJ1-1; 8 nucleotides agree with TRBD1. V was clipped by 1 base and J by 11 bases; unmatched bases: 6. The CDR3 has 12 residues. Germline values: CDR1 SQVTM, CDR2 ANQGSEA. The CDR3 region is CSVEGQGASAFF. The CDR3 bases are TGCAGCGTTGAAGGGCAGGGGGCGAGTGCTTTCTTT.

The chain joins TRBV21-1 to TRBJ1-4; the tabulated D call, TRBD1, remains unverified against the DNA. TRBV21-1 is deemed a pseudogene. CDR3 size: 17 residues. The CDR3 reads CASSKLGKIPTNEKLFF. CDR3 sequence (DNA): TGTGCCAGCAGCAAATTGGGCAAAATCCCAACTAATGAAAAACTGTTTTTT.